These 14 T cell receptor beta chains share one sample of origin, sequenced in a study of identical twins. From the 5' RACE reads, TCRdb called clonotypes with MiXCR, one entry per CDR3 protein. Of about 470,000 distinct CDR3 sequences listed, more than 20% were seen once; the top ten hold roughly 3%. The sample also formed part of further work on T cells expressing NK-cell markers.

Sequencing was carried out using CD4+ T cells sorted from blood. Source of these receptors: a woman between 18 and 29 years old in good health.

A few counts support this clonotype. The chain carries TRBV29-1 and TRBJ2-7; 10 positions agree with TRBD1. This CDR3 spans 15 amino acids. V shed 4 bases, J shed 6 bases, and the junction held 12 bases outside the gene matches. The germline V gene encodes CDR1 SQVTM and CDR2 ANQGSEA. CDR3 coding DNA: TGCAGCGTTGCTAGACAGGGGGCGGCTACGGGCGAGCAGTACTTC. Translated: CSVARQGAATGEQYF.

The chain combines TRBV20-1 with TRBJ2-1; TRBD2 matches 12 bases. The CDR3 has 14 residues. Germline values: CDR1 DFQATT, CDR2 SNEGSKA (reference sequence). V shed 3 bases, J shed 7 bases, and the junction held 4 bases outside the gene matches. This CDR3 is CSARPSGRGNEQFF. The CDR3 DNA reads as TGCAGTGCTAGGCCTAGCGGGAGGGGGAATGAGCAGTTCTTC.

The genes are TRBV10-3 and TRBJ2-1, with 8 bases aligning to TRBD2. The germline V gene encodes CDR1 ENHRY and CDR2 SYGVKD. With V trimmed by 5 bases and J by 5 bases, 2 bases remained unmatched. CDR3 length equals 13 residues. The CDR3 DNA follows: TGTGCCATCAGTAGCGGGAGAGACAATGAGCAGTTCTTC. It encodes CAISSGRDNEQFF.

The V and J genes are TRBV3-1 and TRBJ1-5; D perhaps matches TRBD1 (5 bases). The ends were cut back, 4 bases at V and 7 bases at J, with 14 bases in the middle. Germline CDR1 reads LGHDT; CDR2 reads YNNKEL (reference sequence). This CDR3 has 14 amino acids. Here the CDR3 reads CASSPSRGSQPQHF. The CDR3 region has the DNA TGTGCCAGCAGCCCCTCTCGGGGGTCCCAGCCCCAGCATTTT.

The rearrangement uses TRBV5-1 and TRBJ1-2; D is undetermined. The CDR3 length is 14 residues. Germline CDR1 is SGHRS and CDR2 is YFSETQ. Deletions cut 0 bases from V and 3 bases from J, with 9 bases between. CDR3 protein: CASSLVGAHYGYTF. In nucleotides, the CDR3 is TGCGCCAGCAGCTTGGTAGGAGCACACTATGGCTACACCTTC. Based on the CDR3 plus reference TRBV5-1 and TRBJ1-2, the full variable domain is KAGVTQTPRYLIKTRGQQVTLSCSPISGHRSVSWYQQTPGQGLQFLFEYFSETQRNKGNFPGRFSGRQFSNSRSEMNVSTLELGDSALYLCASSLVGAHYGYTFGSGTRLTVV.

The genes are TRBV7-9 and TRBJ2-3, with unresolved D. Trimming shortened V by 11 bases and J by 6 bases, and 9 bases separated the two germline ends. Germline V gene lookup returns CDR1 SEHNR and CDR2 FQNEAQ (reference sequence). CDR3 length equals 10 residues. The CDR3 region has the DNA TGTGCCTCCCTGGGGGATACGCAGTATTTT. Translated: CASLGDTQYF.

This clonotype was counted only a few times. The genes are TRBV20-1 and TRBJ1-1; 8 nucleotides line up with TRBD1. V dropped 5 bases and J dropped 0; count of bases not matched to a gene: 11. The CDR3 runs 16 residues. Germline V gives CDR1 DFQATT, CDR2 SNEGSKA (reference sequence). The CDR3 DNA sequence: TGCAGTGCTTCTACAGGGGGAGGAGGGATGAACACTGAAGCTTTCTTT. It translates to CSASTGGGGMNTEAFF.

This clonotype was counted between two and nine times. The rearrangement joins TRBV15 to TRBJ1-5; D call uncertain. Between the trimmed V and J ends, which lost 0 bases and 9 bases, there was a span of 9 bases. Germline V gene data show CDR1 as LNHNV and CDR2 as YYDKDF (reference sequence). There are 13 residues in the CDR3. The CDR3 sequence: CATSRDSARPQHF. The CDR3 nucleotides read TGTGCCACCAGCAGAGATAGTGCCCGGCCCCAGCATTTT.

The genes are TRBV3-1 and TRBJ2-7; D might be TRBD2 (6 bases). Looked up from germline, CDR1 is LGHDT and CDR2 is YNNKEL (reference sequence). Trimming took off 2 bases at V and 0 bases at J, with 8 bases between the two ends. The CDR3 extends over 14 amino acids. CDR3: CASSQMDYSYEQYF. CDR3 DNA sequence: TGTGCCAGCAGCCAAATGGACTACTCCTACGAGCAGTACTTC.

The chain recombines TRBV12-5 with TRBJ2-2, with 10 positions matching TRBD1. Germline V gene sequence: CDR1 LGHNT, CDR2 FRNRAP. J was trimmed by 4 bases and V by 6 bases; bases with no gene match: 8. The CDR3 is made up of 16 amino acids. The CDR3 DNA follows: TGTGCTAGTGGGGGGGACAGGGGTACATCCACCGGGGAGCTGTTTTTT. This codes for CASGGDRGTSTGELFF.

In its sample, this clonotype was seen many times. The chain employs TRBV12-3 or TRBV12-4 and TRBJ2-3; a weak D match, TRBD1 (5 bases). The CDR3 runs to 13 residues. Trimming stripped 6 bases from V and 5 bases from J, with 12 bases between. The CDR3 DNA follows: TGTGCCAGCAGGTCTACGGACATAGATACGCAGTATTTT. It translates to CASRSTDIDTQYF.

This chain connects TRBV6-2 or TRBV6-3 to TRBJ2-3; TRBD2 matches 13 bases. The V segment lost 2 bases and the J segment 9 bases; nucleotides outside the gene matches: 5. The CDR3 extends over 15 amino acids. Germline V lookup: CDR1 MNHEY, CDR2 SVGEGT. CDR3 in DNA: TGTGCCAGCAGTTACGGACTAGCGGGAGTGAGCACGCAGTATTTT. Amino acids: CASSYGLAGVSTQYF.

CDR3 sequence: CASTLEVAGGIDTQYF. As DNA, the CDR3 is TGTGCCAGCACCCTTGAAGTAGCGGGAGGGATAGATACGCAGTATTTT. The chain links TRBV2 to TRBJ2-3; TRBD2 matches at 11 bases. V dropped 7 bases and J dropped 5; count of bases not matched to a gene: 11. Germline V CDR1 and CDR2: SNHLY, FYNNEI. This CDR3 spans 16 amino acids.

This clonotype was observed a few times. The V and J genes are TRBV27 and TRBJ2-7; D gene uncertain. The germline V and J ends were trimmed by 2 bases and 3 bases, with 8 bases remaining between them. In germline, CDR1 is MNHEY, CDR2 SMNVEV (reference sequence). The CDR3 spans 13 residues. The CDR3 here is CASSLKANYEQYF. DNA for the CDR3: TGTGCCAGCAGTTTAAAAGCTAACTACGAGCAGTACTTC.